The next 12 T cell receptor beta chains were all read from a single sample in a study of blood T cell repertoires in COVID-19. The protocol was immunoSEQ multiplex PCR, while the TCRdb copy is restricted to in-frame clones and leaves out a portion. This table holds fewer than 350,000 clones, roughly 86% found once. The sample taken for sequencing was peripheral blood. All receptors derive from a man in his thirties or forties with COVID-19, enrolled during active disease.

The CDR3 DNA reads as TGTGCCAGCAGCTCGCCGGGGGGCGGGAGGAGCAATGAGCAGTTCTTC. Protein: CASSSPGGGRSNEQFF. The chain joins TRBV7-3 to TRBJ2-1; 8 bases fit TRBD2. The V segment lost 4 bases and the J segment 6 bases; nucleotides outside the gene matches: 11. CDR3 length: 16 amino acids. CDR1 is SGHTA, CDR2 FQGTGA, per germline.

The rearrangement uses TRBV25-1 and TRBJ2-1, with TRBD1 identical over 8 bases. From germline, CDR1 is MGHDK and CDR2 SYGVNS. V was pared by 6 bases and J by 8 bases, with 12 bases of the junction left unmatched. This CDR3 has 15 amino acids. The CDR3 here is CASSLDRERFDEQFF. CDR3 in DNA: TGTGCCAGCAGCCTGGACAGGGAAAGGTTCGATGAGCAGTTCTTC.

The J gene is TRBJ2-1, the V gene TRBV5-1; maybe TRBD1 (6 bases). The V gene's germline CDR1 is SGHRS and CDR2 YFSETQ. This CDR3 is 16 amino acids long. Trimming left V 1 base short and J 3 bases short, with 14 bases between. In DNA form, the CDR3 reads TGCGCCAGCAGCTTGTTTGTGGCAGGGGTCTACAATGAGCAGTTCTTC. This encodes CASSLFVAGVYNEQFF.

The chain uses TRBV5-4 and TRBJ2-2; 10 bases fit TRBD2. Germline V gene sequence: CDR1 SGHNT, CDR2 YYREEE (reference sequence). The V segment lost 4 bases and the J segment 6 bases; nucleotides outside the gene matches: 9. The CDR3 extends over 16 amino acids. CDR3 in amino acids: CASSTAGGQRSGELFF. The DNA of the CDR3 is TGTGCCAGCAGCACAGCGGGAGGGCAAAGATCCGGGGAGCTGTTTTTT.

This clone came up once. The chain is built from TRBV19 and TRBJ1-5; 8 bases are shared with TRBD1. The CDR3 runs 14 residues. Germline CDR1 LNHDA, CDR2 SQIVND (reference sequence). Trimming at V came to 4 bases and at J to 1 base, leaving 0 bases not matched to a gene. CDR3 sequence (DNA): TGTGCCAGTAGTAGACAGGGGAGCAATCAGCCCCAGCATTTT. Protein sequence: CASSRQGSNQPQHF. Full variable domain (remainder filled in from reference TRBV19 and TRBJ1-5): DGGITQSPKYLFRKEGQNVTLSCEQNLNHDAMYWYRQDPGQGLRLIYYSQIVNDFQKGDIAEGYSVSREKKESFPLTVTSAQKNPTAFYLCASSRQGSNQPQHFGDGTRLSIL.

The chain combines TRBV4-3 with TRBJ1-3, with a tentative D call TRBD1 (6 bases). Trimming removed 3 bases from V and 4 bases from J, with 13 bases in between. The CDR3 consists of 15 residues. The germline V gene has CDR1 LGHNA and CDR2 YSLEER. The CDR3 DNA sequence: TGCGCCAGCAGCCAGGTGACAGGACTGGGAAACACCATATATTTT. Translated: CASSQVTGLGNTIYF.

The chain combines TRBV28 with TRBJ2-1, with 7 bases aligning to TRBD1. The germline CDR1 and CDR2 sequences are MDHEN and SYDVKM. CDR3 length: 16 amino acids. V was clipped by 5 bases and J by 6 bases; unmatched bases: 13. In nucleotides, the CDR3 is TGTGCCAGCAGTGAGACAGGGAATACAATGGGCAATGAGCAGTTCTTC. Amino acids: CASSETGNTMGNEQFF. The full variable domain, completed using reference TRBV28 and TRBJ2-1, is DVKVTQSSRYLVKRTGEKVFLECVQDMDHENMFWYRQDPGLGLRLIYFSYDVKMKEKGDIPEGYSVSREKKERFSLILESASTNQTSMYLCASSETGNTMGNEQFFGPGTRLTVL.

This chain links TRBV27 with TRBJ2-3; 8 nucleotides agree with TRBD1. CDR3 size: 15 residues. The germline V gene encodes CDR1 MNHEY and CDR2 SMNVEV (reference sequence). Trimming took 4 bases from V and 10 from J; bases not matched to a gene: 13. CDR3 sequence reads: CASSSGQGARKAQYF. The CDR3 nucleotides are TGTGCCAGCAGTTCGGGGCAGGGGGCGCGAAAAGCGCAGTATTTT.

The chain combines TRBV7-3 with TRBJ2-7; D is unresolved. Looked up from germline, CDR1 is SGHTA and CDR2 is FQGTGA. Trimming shortened V by 5 bases and J by 2 bases, and 13 bases separated the two germline ends. The CDR3 has 14 residues. The CDR3 protein is CASSALSRPYEQYF. CDR3 DNA: TGTGCCAGCAGCGCCCTATCCCGCCCCTACGAGCAGTACTTC.

The CDR3: CAISARMLAGETYNEQFF. DNA for the CDR3: TGTGCCATCAGTGCAAGGATGCTAGCGGGAGAGACCTACAATGAGCAGTTCTTC. The J gene is TRBJ2-1, the V gene TRBV10-3; 10 bases align to TRBD2. The CDR3 spans 18 residues. The V gene's germline CDR1 is ENHRY and CDR2 SYGVKD. V lost 4 bases to trimming and J lost 2 bases; unmatched junction nucleotides: 11.

This chain uses TRBV11-1 with TRBJ2-2, with TRBD2 matching over 8 bases. The CDR3 loop spans 16 amino acids. Looked up from germline, CDR1 is SGHAT and CDR2 is FQDESV (reference sequence). Losses at the gene ends were 4 bases for V and 6 bases for J; bases not matched to a gene: 10. In DNA form, the CDR3 reads TGTGCCAGCAGCTCGTTGGGTAGCGGGGAATCCGGGGAGCTGTTTTTT. This sequence encodes CASSSLGSGESGELFF.

This chain connects TRBV9 to TRBJ1-4; D is unresolved. Germline loops: CDR1 SGDLS, CDR2 YYNGEE. Deletions cut 4 bases from V and 11 bases from J, with 12 bases between. This CDR3 comprises 12 residues. DNA for the CDR3: TGTGCCAGCAGCCCCTATCCGGGGAAACTGTTTTTT. Its protein is CASSPYPGKLFF. Filled out from reference TRBV9 and TRBJ1-4, the complete variable domain reads DSGVTQTPKHLITATGQRVTLRCSPRSGDLSVYWYQQSLDQGLQFLIQYYNGEERAKGNILERFSAQQFPDLHSELNLSSLELGDSALYFCASSPYPGKLFFGSGTQLSVL.